The 2 T cell receptor beta chains in this list originate from one sample, sequenced in a study of T-cell memory formation after mild COVID-19. TCRdb redid the calling of the 5' RACE reads with MiXCR, one entry per CDR3 protein. The repertoire consists of about 320,000 distinct CDR3 sequences, with approximately 15% occurring once and the leading ten covering 21%. Sample: PBMCs or a T cell subset sorted from them (not recorded which). Receptors were obtained from a man aged 18 to 35 who had mild COVID-19 (a few samples of this study predate the infection). Cell type and time point are not known.

The genes are TRBV7-2 and TRBJ1-4; 11 bases align to TRBD1. This CDR3 has 16 residues. V was clipped by 5 bases and J by 0 bases; unmatched bases: 2. Germline lookup yields CDR1 SGHTA and CDR2 FQGNSA. The CDR3 region is CASSRDRGSTNEKLFF. The CDR3 coding sequence is TGTGCCAGCAGCCGGGACAGGGGGTCAACTAATGAAAAACTGTTTTTT.

The chain is built from TRBV12-3 or TRBV12-4 and TRBJ2-6; 7 bases align to TRBD1. With 6 bases clipped from V and 2 bases from J, the junction kept 4 bases outside the gene matches. This CDR3 spans 15 amino acids. This CDR3 reads CASREQGTGANVLTF. The CDR3, as DNA: TGTGCCAGCAGGGAACAGGGGACTGGGGCCAACGTCCTGACTTTC.